This TCR beta chain was documented in a study of T cells in tumors after PD-1 blockade (dated by TCRdb to about 2019). In terms of the full investigation: Prior checkpoint blockade, systemic immunosuppressant use, and recent radiotherapy or other anti-cancer therapy within 4 weeks were grounds for patient exclusion. Pembrolizumab 200 mg every 3 weeks or cemiplimab 350 mg every 2 weeks was administered to patients. A subset of patients also received ongoing daily vismodegib 150 mg during anti-PD-1 treatment. RECIST version 1.1 was the standard used to evaluate clinical response. Paired single-cell RNA and TCR sequencing was done in the study on site-matched tumors from patients with BCC or SCC, both before and after anti-PD-1 therapy. To compare clonotypes in blood versus tumor, bulk TCR sequencing was run on under 11 peripheral blood samples drawn from five or six patients. On average, peripheral blood samples had some 110,000 TCR templates (range about 23,000-290,000) and about 35,000 unique clonotypes.

What the research found in general, with its limitations: About 40% of the TCR clonotypes from tumors also showed up in blood, and some novel exhausted tumor clones were present in pre-treatment blood, which suggests peripheral recruitment. Where the novel T cell clones came from was not determined, and possible sources could include lymphoid organs or rare unexpanded clones inside the tumor or in the tumor periphery.

Notes on this clone: Its target antigen remains unknown. Qualities for individual bases were not recorded, and no much larger clone is one base off.

V drops 0 bases and J drops 2 bases, leaving 20 bases in between. Including the terminal cysteine and phenylalanine, the CDR3 comprises 18 residues. This entry keeps only the CDR3 DNA: 54 bases, framed from base 1. CDR1 is given as SGHDN and CDR2 as FVKESK, both from the germline V gene. The label giving this sample's time point can be read as: after anti-PD-1 therapy. Genomic DNA extracted from tumor biopsies or peripheral blood was used for bulk TCRbeta sequencing, with input ranging from about 616 ng to 6,500 ng. All patients had histologically proven advanced or metastatic basal or squamous cell carcinoma and were poor candidates for surgical resection. The basal cell carcinoma cohort comprised roughly twelve patients, of whom roughly 8 had bulk tumor TCR sequencing. The immunoSEQ platform was used to carry out deep TCRbeta sequencing. The published analysis was carried out like this. For further analysis, only productive rearrangements were exported out of the immunoSEQ Analyzer. T cell phenotypes were assigned to bulk TCRbeta clonotypes by matching the clonotypes to single-cell RNA+TCR-seq clones that had the same TCRbeta sequence. Clone enrichment in tumor was computed as tumor frequency divided by PBMC frequency from bulk TCR sequencing. GLIPH was used to group TCRs into specificity groups, clusters of distinct TCRs likely recognizing common antigens via shared CDR3 motifs. This is the immuneACCESS table as TCRdb keeps it, with only in-frame sequences that have V and J called. A part of the clones is gone; compared with another copy, unresolved V genes explain less than half, and the rest is unexplained. For V, J and clone size, that table is used; D and trimming come from the DNA. The sample table holds nearly 25,000 clones, of which roughly 80% were seen once. The ten largest account for 9% to 15% of the sample.

The rearranged segments are TRBV14 and TRBJ2-7, with TRBD1 tentatively as D gene (5 bases match). The sample consisted of PBMCs, taken after anti-PD-1 treatment. This TCR was sampled from a human donor with basal cell carcinoma. The base sequence is TGTGCCAGCAGCCAAGACCTACTGACAGTTACATCGCCCTACGAGCAGTACTTC. This sequence encodes CASSQDLLTVTSPYEQYF.